This T cell receptor delta chain was captured by sequencing in a study of gamma-delta chains in newborns, infants, children. Study details: Innate gammadelta T cells reportedly expand polyclonally right after birth, driven by microbial exposure, per the title.

This clone was counted a few times. For this DNA, TCRdb reports the protein of a much larger clone, which diverges at residue 11, most likely from a read error; the protein presented here is translated directly from the DNA. TCRdb re-analyzed the reads via CATT. The table has about 7,000 delta-chain clones, 0.6% to 0.8% seen once. Per the germline V gene, CDR1 is GEAIGNYY and CDR2 is EKD. The CDR3 covers 16 residues. V gene TRDV2 combines with J gene TRDJ2; 12 bases map to TRDD3. Sequencing was carried out using blood. This clonotype was obtained from a child who was a newborn, infant or young child, either healthy, febrile or measles-vaccinated (not recorded which). The CDR3 region is CACDKLGDTLAAQLFF. The CDR3 nucleotides are TGTGCCTGTGACAAACTGGGGGATACTTTGGCAGCACAACTCTTCTTT.